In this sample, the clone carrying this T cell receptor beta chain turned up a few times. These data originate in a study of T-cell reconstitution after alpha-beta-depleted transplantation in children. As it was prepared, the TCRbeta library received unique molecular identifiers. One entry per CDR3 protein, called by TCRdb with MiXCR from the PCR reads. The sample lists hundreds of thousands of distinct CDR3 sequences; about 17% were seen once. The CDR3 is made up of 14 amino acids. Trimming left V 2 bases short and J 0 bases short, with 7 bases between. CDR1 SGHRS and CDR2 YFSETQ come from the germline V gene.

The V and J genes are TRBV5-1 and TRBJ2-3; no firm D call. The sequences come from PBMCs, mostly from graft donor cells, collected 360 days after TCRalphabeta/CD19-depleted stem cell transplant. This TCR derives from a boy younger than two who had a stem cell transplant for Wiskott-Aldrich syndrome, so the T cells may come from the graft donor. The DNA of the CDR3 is TGCGCCAGCAGCTTCCCAGGTAGCACAGATACGCAGTATTTT. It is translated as CASSFPGSTDTQYF.